One sample yielded the 18 T cell receptor beta chains listed below, sequenced in a study of Tregs in tolerant kidney transplant recipients. The assay was immunoSEQ multiplex PCR, and TCRdb's table has in-frame clones only and misses some. The table lists approximately 66,000 clones, approximately 85% of them singletons. Specimen: Tregs from blood, collected before the transplant. The receptors stem from a human donor who received a combined kidney and bone marrow transplant.

V usage is TRBV7-9 and J usage is TRBJ1-1; D ambiguous. This CDR3 contains 13 residues. Trimming shortened V by 4 bases and J by 0 bases, and 6 bases separated the two germline ends. The germline gives CDR1 SEHNR, CDR2 FQNEAQ (reference sequence). Here the CDR3 reads CASSSNLNTEAFF. CDR3 bases: TGTGCCAGCAGCTCCAACTTGAACACTGAAGCTTTCTTT. Supplemented by reference TRBV7-9 and TRBJ1-1, the full variable domain reads DTGVSQNPRHKITKRGQNVTFRCDPISEHNRLYWYRQTLGQGPEFLTYFQNEAQLEKSRLLSDRFSAERPKGSFSTLEIQRTEQGDSAMYLCASSSNLNTEAFFGQGTRLTVV.

The chain has TRBV7-8 and TRBJ1-5, with 8 bases matching TRBD1. Trimming removed 2 bases from V and 0 bases from J; junction bases left unmatched: 9. Germline lookup yields CDR1 SGHVS and CDR2 FQNEAQ. This CDR3 is 18 amino acids long. CDR3: CASSLSTGEKYSNQPQHF. The CDR3, as DNA: TGTGCCAGCAGCTTATCGACAGGGGAAAAGTATAGCAATCAGCCCCAGCATTTT.

The genes are TRBV5-4 and TRBJ2-3; 9 bases align to TRBD1. CDR1 and CDR2 (germline): SGHNT, YYREEE (reference sequence). V gave up 4 bases and J gave up 3 bases; unmatched junction bases: 6. This CDR3 contains 15 residues. CDR3 sequence (DNA): TGTGCCAGCAGCCGTACAGGGGGCAGGACAGATACGCAGTATTTT. It encodes CASSRTGGRTDTQYF.

CDR3 bases: TGTGCCAGCAGGGGGACTAGCACCCGTGAGCAGTTCTTC. It yields the protein CASRGTSTREQFF. The V gene is TRBV28, the J gene TRBJ2-1; 9 bases are a match to TRBD2. Trimming removed 6 bases from V and 9 bases from J; junction bases left unmatched: 6. This CDR3 contains 13 residues. Germline assignment: CDR1 MDHEN and CDR2 SYDVKM. The entire variable domain, with the rest obtained from reference TRBV28 and TRBJ2-1, is as follows: DVKVTQSSRYLVKRTGEKVFLECVQDMDHENMFWYRQDPGLGLRLIYFSYDVKMKEKGDIPEGYSVSREKKERFSLILESASTNQTSMYLCASRGTSTREQFFGPGTRLTVL.

The chain is built from TRBV28 and TRBJ1-5; a weak D match, TRBD1 (6 bases). The CDR3 is made up of 14 amino acids. The V gene lost 3 bases and the J gene lost 8 bases, with 14 bases spanning the gap. The germline V gene has CDR1 MDHEN and CDR2 SYDVKM. CDR3 DNA: TGTGCCAGCAGTTTTTACCAGGGGTCGGAGCCCCAGCATTTT. Translated, it gives CASSFYQGSEPQHF.

The chain combines TRBV11-2 with TRBJ2-7; 8 nucleotides line up with TRBD1. This CDR3 is built from 13 residues. The germline V gene encodes CDR1 SGHAT and CDR2 FQNNGV. V was pared by 3 bases and J by 6 bases, with 4 bases of the junction left unmatched. The CDR3 DNA reads as TGTGCCAGCAGCTTCGGACAGGGAGGCGAGCAGTACTTC. It translates to CASSFGQGGEQYF.

The chain combines TRBV6-6 with TRBJ1-2; tentative D call: TRBD1 (5 bases). The CDR3 extends over 15 amino acids. Germline V gene sequence: CDR1 MNHNY, CDR2 SVGAGI (reference sequence). Deletions cut 5 bases from V and 8 bases from J, with 21 bases between. The DNA for the CDR3 is TGTGCCAGCAGTCCCTTAAAGGGGCGTTTTCAGGGCTACACCTTC. Its protein is CASSPLKGRFQGYTF.

The J gene is TRBJ2-7, the V gene TRBV5-6; maybe TRBD2 (6 bases). Trimming shortened V by 7 bases and J by 0 bases, and 17 bases separated the two germline ends. CDR1 SGHDT and CDR2 YYEEEE come from the germline V gene. CDR3 length: 15 residues. The CDR3 reads CASFVTGRSSYEQYF. CDR3 DNA sequence: TGTGCCAGCTTCGTAACCGGGAGAAGCTCCTACGAGCAGTACTTC.

This chain connects TRBV6-5 to TRBJ1-2; D remains ambiguous. This CDR3 comprises 13 residues. The germline V gene encodes CDR1 MNHEY and CDR2 SVGAGI. Trimming left V 8 bases short and J 8 bases short, with 18 bases between. The CDR3 here is CASGPGPTAGYTF. As DNA, the CDR3 is TGTGCCAGCGGCCCGGGTCCCACGGCGGGCTACACCTTC.

CDR3 nucleotides: TGCGCCAGCAGCGAGGGGAACACTGAAGCTTTCTTT. Its protein product is CASSEGNTEAFF. The chain couples TRBV5-1 to TRBJ1-1; D gene uncertain. Germline V gene sequence: CDR1 SGHRS, CDR2 YFSETQ. The germline V and J ends were trimmed by 4 bases and 1 base, with 5 bases remaining between them. The CDR3 runs to 12 residues.

The genes are TRBV10-2 and TRBJ2-5; 7 bases line up with TRBD2. The CDR3 is 16 amino acids. CDR1 WSHSY and CDR2 SAAADI come from the germline V gene. V gave up 2 bases and J gave up 1 base; unmatched junction bases: 7. The CDR3 loop reads CASSEAGGGVQETQYF. The CDR3 coding sequence is TGCGCCAGCAGTGAGGCTGGGGGAGGGGTCCAAGAGACCCAGTACTTC.

The rearrangement joins TRBV5-1 to TRBJ2-3; the D is unclear. Germline CDR1 SGHRS, CDR2 YFSETQ. Deletions cut 0 bases from V and 4 bases from J, with 6 bases between. The CDR3 consists of 13 residues. DNA for the CDR3: TGCGCCAGCAGCTTGGCCGGGCCAGATACGCAGTATTTT. It encodes CASSLAGPDTQYF.

J is TRBJ2-7 and V is TRBV5-5, with D unresolved. CDR1 and CDR2 from the germline V gene are SGHKS and YYEKEE (reference sequence). V was cut by 1 base and J by 3 bases, with 11 bases left in between. There are 14 residues in the CDR3. The CDR3 DNA reads TGTGCCAGCAGCTTGAGGGTCCAAGGCTACGAGCAGTACTTC. This sequence encodes CASSLRVQGYEQYF. Drawing the rest from reference TRBV5-5 and TRBJ2-7, the complete variable domain is DAGVTQSPTHLIKTRGQQVTLRCSPISGHKSVSWYQQVLGQGPQFIFQYYEKEERGRGNFPDRFSARQFPNYSSELNVNALLLGDSALYLCASSLRVQGYEQYFGPGTRLTVT.

The sample holds one count of this clone. This chain connects TRBV6-5 to TRBJ1-2; D not certain. V gave up 8 bases and J gave up 4 bases, with 14 bases separating them. The CDR3 loop spans 13 amino acids. From germline, CDR1 is MNHEY and CDR2 SVGAGI. This CDR3 reads CASAAEVGYGYTF. The CDR3 DNA reads as TGTGCCAGCGCCGCTGAGGTCGGCTATGGCTACACCTTC.

The chain combines TRBV7-2 with TRBJ2-5; TRBD1 aligns across 11 bases. The trim removed 5 bases at V and 4 bases at J, leaving 3 bases unmatched. This CDR3 region has 14 residues. CDR1 is SGHTA, CDR2 FQGNSA, per germline. CDR3 region: CASSEGTGGETQYF. In DNA form, the CDR3 reads TGTGCCAGCAGCGAGGGGACAGGGGGAGAGACCCAGTACTTC.

J is TRBJ1-1 and V is TRBV18, with D possibly TRBD1 on 5 matching bases. Deletions cut 5 bases from V and 0 bases from J, with 13 bases between. Germline V gives CDR1 KGHSH, CDR2 LQKENI. The CDR3 is 15 residues long. The CDR3 region has the DNA TGTGCCAGCTCATTGGCAGGGCCCATGAACACTGAAGCTTTCTTT. As protein: CASSLAGPMNTEAFF.

This clone was seen only a few times. The chain combines TRBV27 with TRBJ2-2, with 8 positions matching TRBD1. From germline, CDR1 is MNHEY and CDR2 SMNVEV (reference sequence). The J segment lost 8 bases and the V segment lost 2 bases, leaving 7 bases of the junction unmatched. CDR3 size: 15 residues. As DNA, the CDR3 is TGTGCCAGCAGTTTACAGGGGGCATGGTTGGGGGAGCTGTTTTTT. Residues: CASSLQGAWLGELFF.

This clone came up once. The CDR3 protein is CASSEYRQSSGNTIYF. Here the CDR3 DNA reads TGTGCCAGCAGTGAATATAGACAGAGCTCTGGAAACACCATATATTTT. The chain joins TRBV6-1 to TRBJ1-3; a possible D gene is TRBD1 (5 bases). The CDR3 has 16 amino acids. V lost 2 bases and J lost 0, with 11 bases in between. In germline, CDR1 is MNHNS, CDR2 SASEGT.